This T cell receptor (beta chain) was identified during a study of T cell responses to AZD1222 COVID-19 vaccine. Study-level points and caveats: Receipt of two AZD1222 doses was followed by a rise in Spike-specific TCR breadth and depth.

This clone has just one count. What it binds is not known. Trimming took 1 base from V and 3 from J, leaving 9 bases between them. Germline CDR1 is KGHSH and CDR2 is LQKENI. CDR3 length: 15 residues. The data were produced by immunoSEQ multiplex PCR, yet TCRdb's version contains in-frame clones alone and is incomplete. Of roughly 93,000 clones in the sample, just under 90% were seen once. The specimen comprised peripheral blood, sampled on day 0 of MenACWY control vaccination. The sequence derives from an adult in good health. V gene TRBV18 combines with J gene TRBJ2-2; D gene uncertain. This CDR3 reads CASSPRLKDTGELFF. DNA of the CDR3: TGTGCCAGCTCACCACGACTCAAGGACACCGGGGAGCTGTTTTTT.